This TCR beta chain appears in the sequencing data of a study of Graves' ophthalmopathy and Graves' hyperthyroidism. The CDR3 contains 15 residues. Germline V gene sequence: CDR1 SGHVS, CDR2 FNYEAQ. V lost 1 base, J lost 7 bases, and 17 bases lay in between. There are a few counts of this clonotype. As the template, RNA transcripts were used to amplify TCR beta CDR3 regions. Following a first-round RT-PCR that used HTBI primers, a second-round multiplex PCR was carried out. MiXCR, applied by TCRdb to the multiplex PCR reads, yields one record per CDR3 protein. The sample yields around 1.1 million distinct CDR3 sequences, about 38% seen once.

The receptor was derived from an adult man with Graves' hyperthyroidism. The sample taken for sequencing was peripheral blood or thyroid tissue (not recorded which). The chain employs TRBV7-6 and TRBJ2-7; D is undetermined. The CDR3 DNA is TGTGCCAGCAGCTTAGAAAAAGGCGGCTTGGGGGAGCAGTACTTC. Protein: CASSLEKGGLGEQYF.